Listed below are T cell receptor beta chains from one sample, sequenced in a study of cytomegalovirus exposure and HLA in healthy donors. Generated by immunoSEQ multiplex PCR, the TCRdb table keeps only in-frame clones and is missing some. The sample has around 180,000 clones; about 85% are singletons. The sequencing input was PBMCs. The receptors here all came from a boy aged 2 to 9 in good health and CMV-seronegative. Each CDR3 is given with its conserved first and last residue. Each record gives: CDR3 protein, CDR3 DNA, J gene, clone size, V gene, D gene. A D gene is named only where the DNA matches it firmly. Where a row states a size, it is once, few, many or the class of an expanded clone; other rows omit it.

CDR3 protein: CSVEAAARFYNEQFF; CDR3 DNA: TGCAGCGTTGAAGCTGCGGCCCGCTTCTACAATGAGCAGTTCTTC; J gene: TRBJ2-1; clone size: NA; V gene: TRBV29-1; D gene: NA
CDR3 protein: CASSSDRYNQPQHF; CDR3 DNA: TGTGCCAGCAGCTCCGACAGGTACAATCAGCCCCAGCATTTT; J gene: TRBJ1-5; clone size: NA; V gene: TRBV7-8; D gene: NA
CDR3 protein: CASSSGGGTSRFF; CDR3 DNA: TGTGCCAGCAGCTCGGGGGGCGGGACTTCCCGGTTCTTC; J gene: TRBJ2-1; clone size: NA; V gene: TRBV7-2; D gene: NA
CDR3 protein: CASSENRGYGQPQHF; CDR3 DNA: TGTGCCAGCAGTGAAAACAGGGGTTACGGTCAGCCCCAGCATTTT; J gene: TRBJ1-5; clone size: NA; V gene: TRBV6-1; D gene: TRBD1
CDR3 protein: CASSVDGSGANVLTF; CDR3 DNA: TGTGCCAGCAGCGTAGATGGCAGTGGGGCCAACGTCCTGACTTTC; J gene: TRBJ2-6; clone size: once; V gene: TRBV9; D gene: NA
CDR3 protein: CASSIGQDQFF; CDR3 DNA: TGTGCCAGCAGCATCGGTCAGGATCAGTTCTTC; J gene: TRBJ2-1; clone size: once; V gene: TRBV6-5; D gene: NA
CDR3 protein: CASSEWGPQGSEAFF; CDR3 DNA: TGCGCCAGCAGTGAGTGGGGGCCACAGGGGAGTGAAGCTTTCTTT; J gene: TRBJ1-1; clone size: NA; V gene: TRBV10-2; D gene: TRBD1
CDR3 protein: CASSTSQGPMNTGELFF; CDR3 DNA: TGTGCCAGTAGTACGTCACAGGGACCGATGAACACCGGGGAGCTGTTTTTT; J gene: TRBJ2-2; clone size: once; V gene: TRBV19; D gene: NA
CDR3 protein: CASSQRLAGPRYEQYF; CDR3 DNA: TGTGCCAGCAGCCAACGGCTAGCGGGACCCCGATACGAGCAGTACTTC; J gene: TRBJ2-7; clone size: NA; V gene: TRBV11-2; D gene: TRBD2
CDR3 protein: CASSLEEGADGYTF; CDR3 DNA: TGTGCCAGCAGCTTAGAGGAGGGGGCAGATGGCTACACCTTC; J gene: TRBJ1-2; clone size: few; V gene: TRBV7-6; D gene: TRBD1
CDR3 protein: CASSSSERRAKNIQYF; CDR3 DNA: TGCGCCAGCAGCTCAAGCGAGCGGAGAGCCAAAAACATTCAGTACTTC; J gene: TRBJ2-4; clone size: NA; V gene: TRBV5-1; D gene: NA
CDR3 protein: CASSQRTPDNEQFF; CDR3 DNA: TGTGCCAGCAGCCAAAGGACACCGGACAATGAGCAGTTCTTC; J gene: TRBJ2-1; clone size: NA; V gene: TRBV7-7; D gene: NA
CDR3 protein: CASSPPGRGETQYF; CDR3 DNA: TGTGCCAGCTCACCACCAGGACGGGGGGAGACCCAGTACTTC; J gene: TRBJ2-5; clone size: NA; V gene: TRBV18; D gene: NA
CDR3 protein: CASSPRLTDNEKLFF; CDR3 DNA: TGTGCCAGCAGCCCGCGACTGACCGATAATGAAAAACTGTTTTTT; J gene: TRBJ1-4; clone size: NA; V gene: TRBV7-9; D gene: NA
CDR3 protein: CASSLSGASLGYTF; CDR3 DNA: TGTGCCAGCAGTTTATCAGGGGCGAGTCTTGGCTACACCTTC; J gene: TRBJ1-2; clone size: NA; V gene: TRBV28; D gene: NA
CDR3 protein: CATSGKSRGQETQYF; CDR3 DNA: TGTGCCACCAGCGGGAAATCCAGGGGGCAAGAGACCCAGTACTTC; J gene: TRBJ2-5; clone size: NA; V gene: TRBV15; D gene: TRBD1
CDR3 protein: CASRWTGGEQYF; CDR3 DNA: TGTGCCAGCAGGTGGACAGGGGGCGAGCAGTACTTC; J gene: TRBJ2-7; clone size: NA; V gene: TRBV28; D gene: TRBD1
CDR3 protein: CASTGGGAETQYF; CDR3 DNA: TGTGCCAGCACCGGCGGGGGGGCAGAGACCCAGTACTTC; J gene: TRBJ2-5; clone size: NA; V gene: TRBV2; D gene: TRBD2
CDR3 protein: CASSLATGTNSPLHF; CDR3 DNA: TGCGCCAGCAGCTTGGCAACAGGTACCAATTCACCCCTCCACTTT; J gene: TRBJ1-6; clone size: NA; V gene: TRBV5-1; D gene: NA
CDR3 protein: CASSQTGMANTQYF; CDR3 DNA: TGTGCCAGCAGCCAGACAGGGATGGCCAATACGCAGTATTTT; J gene: TRBJ2-3; clone size: NA; V gene: TRBV7-6; D gene: TRBD1
CDR3 protein: CASSQERTGRRGGYTF; CDR3 DNA: TGCGCCAGCAGTCAAGAGAGGACAGGGAGAAGAGGAGGCTACACCTTC; J gene: TRBJ1-2; clone size: NA; V gene: TRBV23-1; D gene: TRBD1
CDR3 protein: CASRDTGMYGYTF; CDR3 DNA: TGTGCCAGCAGGGATACAGGGATGTATGGCTACACCTTC; J gene: TRBJ1-2; clone size: NA; V gene: TRBV27; D gene: NA
CDR3 protein: CASRYGGQGIGTEAFF; CDR3 DNA: TGCGCCAGCAGATATGGGGGACAGGGTATAGGCACTGAAGCTTTCTTT; J gene: TRBJ1-1; clone size: NA; V gene: TRBV5-1; D gene: TRBD1
CDR3 protein: CAWASGGGLEAFF; CDR3 DNA: TGTGCCTGGGCGTCCGGAGGGGGCCTGGAAGCTTTCTTT; J gene: TRBJ1-1; clone size: NA; V gene: TRBV30; D gene: TRBD1
CDR3 protein: CASSYSTAGVTQYF; CDR3 DNA: TGTGCCAGCAGTTACTCGACAGCGGGCGTGACCCAGTACTTC; J gene: TRBJ2-5; clone size: once; V gene: TRBV6-5; D gene: NA
CDR3 protein: CSVVWGSQETQYF; CDR3 DNA: TGCAGCGTTGTTTGGGGCAGTCAAGAGACCCAGTACTTC; J gene: TRBJ2-5; clone size: NA; V gene: TRBV29-1; D gene: NA
CDR3 protein: CASISTGSTDTQYF; CDR3 DNA: TGTGCCAGCATCTCGACAGGTAGCACAGATACGCAGTATTTT; J gene: TRBJ2-3; clone size: NA; V gene: TRBV2; D gene: NA
CDR3 protein: CASKRTGGGEQFF; CDR3 DNA: TGTGCCAGCAAGCGGACAGGGGGCGGTGAGCAGTTCTTC; J gene: TRBJ2-1; clone size: NA; V gene: TRBV25-1; D gene: TRBD1
CDR3 protein: CASSSGVLETQYF; CDR3 DNA: TGTGCCAGCAGCTCCGGGGTCCTGGAGACCCAGTACTTC; J gene: TRBJ2-5; clone size: NA; V gene: TRBV7-7; D gene: NA
CDR3 protein: CASSARTADNEQFF; CDR3 DNA: TGCGCCAGCAGCGCCCGGACAGCTGACAATGAGCAGTTCTTC; J gene: TRBJ2-1; clone size: NA; V gene: TRBV5-1; D gene: NA
CDR3 protein: CATSRESGINTGELFF; CDR3 DNA: TGTGCCACCAGCAGAGAATCAGGGATTAACACCGGGGAGCTGTTTTTT; J gene: TRBJ2-2; clone size: NA; V gene: TRBV15; D gene: NA
CDR3 protein: CASSQPGLAEWADEQYF; CDR3 DNA: TGTGCCAGCAGCCAACCGGGACTAGCGGAGTGGGCCGACGAGCAGTACTTC; J gene: TRBJ2-7; clone size: once; V gene: TRBV13; D gene: TRBD2
CDR3 protein: CASSLVAATYNEQFF; CDR3 DNA: TGCGCCAGCAGCTTGGTAGCGGCGACCTACAATGAGCAGTTCTTC; J gene: TRBJ2-1; clone size: NA; V gene: TRBV5-1; D gene: NA
CDR3 protein: CASTPLRGRTDTQYF; CDR3 DNA: TGCGCCAGCACACCGCTTCGAGGGCGCACAGATACGCAGTATTTT; J gene: TRBJ2-3; clone size: NA; V gene: TRBV5-1; D gene: NA
CDR3 protein: CASSLANSGDTEAFF; CDR3 DNA: TGCGCCAGCAGCTTGGCCAATTCGGGGGACACTGAAGCTTTCTTT; J gene: TRBJ1-1; clone size: once; V gene: TRBV5-1; D gene: NA
CDR3 protein: CASSLKWTSGGSLETQYF; CDR3 DNA: TGTGCCAGCAGCTTAAAATGGACTAGCGGGGGGAGCTTAGAGACCCAGTACTTC; J gene: TRBJ2-5; clone size: NA; V gene: TRBV7-2; D gene: TRBD2
CDR3 protein: CASSPGLAGGETQYF; CDR3 DNA: TGTGCCAGCAGCCCGGGACTAGCGGGAGGAGAGACCCAGTACTTC; J gene: TRBJ2-5; clone size: NA; V gene: TRBV5-4; D gene: TRBD2
CDR3 protein: CASAGQGSSYPELFF; CDR3 DNA: TGTGCCAGCGCCGGACAGGGATCATCGTACCCTGAACTGTTTTTT; J gene: TRBJ1-4; clone size: NA; V gene: TRBV2; D gene: TRBD1
CDR3 protein: CASSSVVTGGEQYF; CDR3 DNA: TGCGCCAGCAGTTCGGTCGTGACAGGCGGCGAGCAGTACTTC; J gene: TRBJ2-7; clone size: NA; V gene: TRBV5-1; D gene: NA
CDR3 protein: CASSERGQANTEAFF; CDR3 DNA: TGCGCCAGCAGTGAAAGGGGACAGGCAAACACTGAAGCTTTCTTT; J gene: TRBJ1-1; clone size: once; V gene: TRBV10-1; D gene: TRBD1
CDR3 protein: CASSFGLAGGTNEQFF; CDR3 DNA: TGTGCCAGCAGCTTTGGACTAGCGGGGGGGACTAATGAGCAGTTCTTC; J gene: TRBJ2-1; clone size: NA; V gene: TRBV5-4; D gene: TRBD2
CDR3 protein: CASSQTGGAGNQPQHF; CDR3 DNA: TGTGCCAGTAGCCAGACGGGAGGGGCGGGCAATCAGCCCCAGCATTTT; J gene: TRBJ1-5; clone size: once; V gene: TRBV19; D gene: NA
CDR3 protein: CASSPLGQGRKETQYF; CDR3 DNA: TGTGCCAGCTCACCTTTGGGACAGGGAAGGAAAGAGACCCAGTACTTC; J gene: TRBJ2-5; clone size: NA; V gene: TRBV18; D gene: TRBD1
CDR3 protein: CASSVGQGPPYEQYF; CDR3 DNA: TGTGCCAGCAGCGTTGGACAGGGACCTCCCTACGAGCAGTACTTC; J gene: TRBJ2-7; clone size: NA; V gene: TRBV9; D gene: TRBD1
CDR3 protein: CASGPLSGAGELFF; CDR3 DNA: TGTGCCAGCGGGCCCCTAAGCGGCGCCGGGGAGCTGTTTTTT; J gene: TRBJ2-2; clone size: NA; V gene: TRBV27; D gene: NA
CDR3 protein: CASSLVSGEQYF; CDR3 DNA: TGTGCCAGCAGCCTCGTTTCGGGGGAGCAGTACTTC; J gene: TRBJ2-7; clone size: NA; V gene: TRBV7-9; D gene: NA
CDR3 protein: CATSTSNSGFAAGANVLTF; CDR3 DNA: TGTGCCACCAGCACATCAAATTCAGGGTTCGCGGCTGGGGCCAACGTCCTGACTTTC; J gene: TRBJ2-6; clone size: NA; V gene: TRBV15; D gene: NA
CDR3 protein: CASSQRNPTGGRYTNYGYTF; CDR3 DNA: TGTGCCAGCTCACAACGAAATCCGACAGGGGGCCGATATACTAACTATGGCTACACCTTC; J gene: TRBJ1-2; clone size: NA; V gene: TRBV18; D gene: TRBD1
CDR3 protein: CASSVASGTQETQYF; CDR3 DNA: TGTGCCAGCAGCGTAGCTAGCGGGACACAAGAGACCCAGTACTTC; J gene: TRBJ2-5; clone size: NA; V gene: TRBV9; D gene: TRBD2
CDR3 protein: CASSPSGRGGYTF; CDR3 DNA: TGTGCCAGCAGCCCCTCGGGCAGGGGAGGCTACACCTTC; J gene: TRBJ1-2; clone size: NA; V gene: TRBV7-3; D gene: NA
CDR3 protein: CASSLVAGLRDGYTF; CDR3 DNA: TGTGCCAGCAGCTTAGTGGCAGGACTGAGGGATGGCTACACCTTC; J gene: TRBJ1-2; clone size: few; V gene: TRBV7-9; D gene: NA
CDR3 protein: CASSPGLLTGSGGQETQYF; CDR3 DNA: TGTGCCAGCAGCCCGGGCTTGTTGACAGGGAGCGGGGGCCAAGAGACCCAGTACTTC; J gene: TRBJ2-5; clone size: NA; V gene: TRBV7-7; D gene: NA
CDR3 protein: CASSLRSGDGGTDTQYF; CDR3 DNA: TGTGCCAGCAGCTTACGATCAGGGGATGGGGGCACAGATACGCAGTATTTT; J gene: TRBJ2-3; clone size: NA; V gene: TRBV11-3; D gene: NA
CDR3 protein: CASSVTGTGGNSPLHF; CDR3 DNA: TGTGCCAGCAGCGTCACCGGGACAGGGGGTAATTCACCCCTCCACTTT; J gene: TRBJ1-6; clone size: NA; V gene: TRBV5-4; D gene: TRBD1
CDR3 protein: CASSQVLGLKYF; CDR3 DNA: TGCGCCAGCAGCCAAGTACTGGGCCTAAAGTACTTC; J gene: TRBJ2-5; clone size: NA; V gene: TRBV4-1; D gene: NA
CDR3 protein: CASSPQGYGELFF; CDR3 DNA: TGCGCCAGCAGCCCGCAGGGATACGGGGAGCTGTTTTTT; J gene: TRBJ2-2; clone size: NA; V gene: TRBV5-1; D gene: NA
CDR3 protein: CASRSVPPDTQYF; CDR3 DNA: TGTGCCAGCAGGAGCGTTCCGCCAGATACGCAGTATTTT; J gene: TRBJ2-3; clone size: NA; V gene: TRBV27; D gene: NA